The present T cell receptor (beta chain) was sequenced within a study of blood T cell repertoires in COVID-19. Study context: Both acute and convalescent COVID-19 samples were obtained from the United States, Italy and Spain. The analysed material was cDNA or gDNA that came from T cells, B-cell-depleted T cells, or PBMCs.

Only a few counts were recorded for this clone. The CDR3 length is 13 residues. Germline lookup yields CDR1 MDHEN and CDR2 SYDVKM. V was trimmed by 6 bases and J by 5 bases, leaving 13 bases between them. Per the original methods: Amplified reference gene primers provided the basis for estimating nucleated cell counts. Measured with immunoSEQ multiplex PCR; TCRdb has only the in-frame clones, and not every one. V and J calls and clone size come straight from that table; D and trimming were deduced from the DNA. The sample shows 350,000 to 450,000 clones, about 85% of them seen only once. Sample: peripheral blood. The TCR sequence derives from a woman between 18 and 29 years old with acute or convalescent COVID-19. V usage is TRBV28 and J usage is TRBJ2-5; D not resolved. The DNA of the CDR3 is TGTGCCAGCAGCTCCTTTCGGGTTGAGACCCAGTACTTC. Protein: CASSSFRVETQYF.